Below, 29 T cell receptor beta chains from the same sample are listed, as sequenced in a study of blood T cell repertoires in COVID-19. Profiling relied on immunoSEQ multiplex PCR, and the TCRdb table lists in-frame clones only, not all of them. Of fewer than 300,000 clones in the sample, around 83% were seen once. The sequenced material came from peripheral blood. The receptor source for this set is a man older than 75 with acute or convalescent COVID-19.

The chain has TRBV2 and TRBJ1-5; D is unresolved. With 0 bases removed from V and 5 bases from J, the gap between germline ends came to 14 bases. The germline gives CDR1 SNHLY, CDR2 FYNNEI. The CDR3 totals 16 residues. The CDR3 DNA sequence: TGTGCCAGCAGTGAAGCGCTTCCGGCGGGGTATCAGCCCCAGCATTTT. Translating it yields CASSEALPAGYQPQHF.

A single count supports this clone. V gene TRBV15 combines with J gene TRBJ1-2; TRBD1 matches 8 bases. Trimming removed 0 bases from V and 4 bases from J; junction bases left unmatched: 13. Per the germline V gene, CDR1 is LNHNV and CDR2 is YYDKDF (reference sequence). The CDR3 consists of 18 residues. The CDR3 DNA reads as TGTGCCACCAGCAGAGATCCGCCCAGGGGGCTTGGGGTCTATGGCTACACCTTC. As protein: CATSRDPPRGLGVYGYTF.

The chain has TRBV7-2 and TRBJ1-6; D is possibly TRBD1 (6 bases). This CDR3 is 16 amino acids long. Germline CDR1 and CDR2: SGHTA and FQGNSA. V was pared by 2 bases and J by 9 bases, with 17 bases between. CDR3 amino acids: CASSLQPGTSRSPLHF. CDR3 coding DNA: TGTGCCAGCAGCTTACAACCCGGGACATCCCGTTCACCCCTCCACTTT.

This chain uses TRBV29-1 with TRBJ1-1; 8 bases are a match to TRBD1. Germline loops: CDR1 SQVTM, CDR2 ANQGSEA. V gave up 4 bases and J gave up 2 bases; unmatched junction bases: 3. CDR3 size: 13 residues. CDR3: CSVGQGINTEAFF. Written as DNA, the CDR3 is TGCAGCGTTGGACAGGGGATTAACACTGAAGCTTTCTTT.

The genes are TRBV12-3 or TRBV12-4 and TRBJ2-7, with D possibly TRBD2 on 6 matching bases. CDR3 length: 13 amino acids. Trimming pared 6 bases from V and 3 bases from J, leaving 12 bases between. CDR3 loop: CASRRDDVYEQYF. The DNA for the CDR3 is TGTGCCAGCAGGCGGGATGATGTCTACGAGCAGTACTTC.

CDR3 sequence (DNA): TGTGCCAGCAGTTATGACCTCGGGGGGCACCTCACTGAAGCTTTCTTT. Its translation: CASSYDLGGHLTEAFF. The gene calls are TRBV27 and TRBJ1-1, with D maybe TRBD1 (6 bases). V lost 4 bases and J 4 bases, leaving 19 bases between the germline ends. Germline lookup yields CDR1 MNHEY and CDR2 SMNVEV (reference sequence). The CDR3 runs to 16 residues.

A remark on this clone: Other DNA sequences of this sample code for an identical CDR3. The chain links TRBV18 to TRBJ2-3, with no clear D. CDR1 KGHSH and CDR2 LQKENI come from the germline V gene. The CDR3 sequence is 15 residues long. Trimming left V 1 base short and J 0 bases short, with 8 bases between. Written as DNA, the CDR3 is TGTGCCAGCTCACCACGCGGTTTAAGCACAGATACGCAGTATTTT. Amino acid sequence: CASSPRGLSTDTQYF.

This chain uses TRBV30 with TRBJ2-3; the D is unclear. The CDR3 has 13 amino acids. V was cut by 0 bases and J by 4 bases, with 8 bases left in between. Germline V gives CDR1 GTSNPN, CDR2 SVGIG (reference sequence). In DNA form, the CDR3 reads TGTGCCTGGAGTGTTGTGGCACCAGATACGCAGTATTTT. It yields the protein CAWSVVAPDTQYF.

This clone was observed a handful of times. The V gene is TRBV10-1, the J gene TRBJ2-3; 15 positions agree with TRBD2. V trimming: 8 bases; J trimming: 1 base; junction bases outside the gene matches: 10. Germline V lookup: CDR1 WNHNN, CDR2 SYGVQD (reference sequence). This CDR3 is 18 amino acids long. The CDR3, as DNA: TGCGCCAGCTCAAACGGACTAGCGGGAGGGCATGGCACAGATACGCAGTATTTT. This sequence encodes CASSNGLAGGHGTDTQYF.

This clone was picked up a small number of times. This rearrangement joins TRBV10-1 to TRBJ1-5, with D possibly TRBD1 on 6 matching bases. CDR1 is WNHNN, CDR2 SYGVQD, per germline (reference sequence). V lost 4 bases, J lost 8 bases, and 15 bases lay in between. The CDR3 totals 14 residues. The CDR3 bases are TGCGCCAGCAGTGTTACGGGGGGCGGAGAGCCCCAGCATTTT. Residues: CASSVTGGGEPQHF.

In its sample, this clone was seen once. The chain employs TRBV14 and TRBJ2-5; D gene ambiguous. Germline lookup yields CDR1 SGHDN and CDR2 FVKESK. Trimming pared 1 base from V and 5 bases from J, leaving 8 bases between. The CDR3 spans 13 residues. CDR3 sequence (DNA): TGTGCCAGCAGCCAAGCCAGGTCGGAGACCCAGTACTTC. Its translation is CASSQARSETQYF.

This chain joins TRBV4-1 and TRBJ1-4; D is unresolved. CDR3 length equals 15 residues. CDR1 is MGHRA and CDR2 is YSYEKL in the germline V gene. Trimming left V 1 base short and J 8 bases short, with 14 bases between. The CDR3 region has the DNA TGCGCCAGCAGCCAAGGTCCCGCGGCCGGGGAAAAACTGTTTTTT. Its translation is CASSQGPAAGEKLFF.

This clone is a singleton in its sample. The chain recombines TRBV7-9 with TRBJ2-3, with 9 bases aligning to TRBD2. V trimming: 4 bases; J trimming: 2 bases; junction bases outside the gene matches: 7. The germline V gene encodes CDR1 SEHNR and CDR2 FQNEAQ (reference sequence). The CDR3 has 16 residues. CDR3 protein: CASSWTPSGNTDTQYF. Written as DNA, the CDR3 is TGTGCCAGCAGCTGGACGCCTAGCGGGAACACAGATACGCAGTATTTT. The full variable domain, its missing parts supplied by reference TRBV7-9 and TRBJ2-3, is DTGVSQNPRHKITKRGQNVTFRCDPISEHNRLYWYRQTLGQGPEFLTYFQNEAQLEKSRLLSDRFSAERPKGSFSTLEIQRTEQGDSAMYLCASSWTPSGNTDTQYFGPGTRLTVL.

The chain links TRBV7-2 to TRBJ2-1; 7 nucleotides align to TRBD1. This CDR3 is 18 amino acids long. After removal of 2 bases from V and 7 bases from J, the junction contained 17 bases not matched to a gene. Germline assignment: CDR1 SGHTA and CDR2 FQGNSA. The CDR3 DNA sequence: TGTGCCAGCAGCTTACTTTCCTCCCGACAGGGTGGTGGAAATGAGCAGTTCTTC. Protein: CASSLLSSRQGGGNEQFF.

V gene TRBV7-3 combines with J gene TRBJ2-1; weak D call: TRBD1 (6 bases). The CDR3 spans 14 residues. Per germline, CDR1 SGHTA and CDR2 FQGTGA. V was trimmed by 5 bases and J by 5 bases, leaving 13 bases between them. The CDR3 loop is CASSGGGFHNEQFF. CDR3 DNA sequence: TGTGCCAGCAGCGGTGGGGGCTTTCACAATGAGCAGTTCTTC.

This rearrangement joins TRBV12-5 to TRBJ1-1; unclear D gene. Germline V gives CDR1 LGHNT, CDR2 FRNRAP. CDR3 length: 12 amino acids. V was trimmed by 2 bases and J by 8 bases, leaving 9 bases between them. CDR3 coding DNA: TGTGCTAGTGGTTTGTTGGGAGCGGAAGCTTTCTTT. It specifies CASGLLGAEAFF.

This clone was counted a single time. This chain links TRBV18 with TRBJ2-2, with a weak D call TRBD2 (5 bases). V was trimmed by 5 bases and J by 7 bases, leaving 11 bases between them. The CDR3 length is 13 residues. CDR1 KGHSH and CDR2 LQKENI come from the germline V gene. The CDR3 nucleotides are TGTGCCAGCTCATCCGTGGGAGTCGGGGAGCTGTTTTTT. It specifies CASSSVGVGELFF.

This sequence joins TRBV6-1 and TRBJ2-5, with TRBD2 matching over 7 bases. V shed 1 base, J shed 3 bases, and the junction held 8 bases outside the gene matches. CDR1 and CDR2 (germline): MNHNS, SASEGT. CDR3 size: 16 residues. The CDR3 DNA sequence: TGTGCCAGCAGTGAAGGCGCGGGGGTCCTAAAAGAGACCCAGTACTTC. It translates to CASSEGAGVLKETQYF.

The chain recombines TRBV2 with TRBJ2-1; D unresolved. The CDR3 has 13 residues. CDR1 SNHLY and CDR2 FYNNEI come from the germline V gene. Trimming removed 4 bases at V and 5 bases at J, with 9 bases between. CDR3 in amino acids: CASSADTHNEQFF. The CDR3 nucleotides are TGTGCCAGCAGTGCTGACACGCACAATGAGCAGTTCTTC.

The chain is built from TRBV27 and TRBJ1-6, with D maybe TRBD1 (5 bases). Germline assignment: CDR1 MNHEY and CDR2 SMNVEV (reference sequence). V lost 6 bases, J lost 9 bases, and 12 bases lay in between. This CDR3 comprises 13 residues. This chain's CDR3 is CASRPARASPLHF. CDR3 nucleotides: TGTGCCAGCAGACCCGCCAGGGCTTCACCCCTCCACTTT.

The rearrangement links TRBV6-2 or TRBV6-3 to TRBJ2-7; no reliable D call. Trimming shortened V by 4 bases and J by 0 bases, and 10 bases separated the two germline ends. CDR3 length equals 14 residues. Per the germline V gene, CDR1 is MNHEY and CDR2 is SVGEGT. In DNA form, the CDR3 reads TGTGCCAGCAGTTCCGTATTAAACTCCTACGAGCAGTACTTC. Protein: CASSSVLNSYEQYF.

The CDR3: CASSYTSGSISYNEQFF. The DNA for the CDR3 is TGCGCCAGCAGCTACACTAGCGGGAGTATCTCCTACAATGAGCAGTTCTTC. V usage is TRBV5-1 and J usage is TRBJ2-1; the match to TRBD2 covers 11 bases. The CDR3 sequence is 17 residues long. V gave up 3 bases and J gave up 0 bases; unmatched junction bases: 5. Germline V CDR1 and CDR2: SGHRS, YFSETQ.

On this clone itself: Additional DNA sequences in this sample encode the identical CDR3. The CDR3 nucleotides read TGTGCCAGCAGTTTCACACAGGGCACTGAAGCTTTCTTT. As protein: CASSFTQGTEAFF. The chain employs TRBV12-3 or TRBV12-4 and TRBJ1-1, with D perhaps matching TRBD1 (6 bases). The CDR3 is 13 residues long. Between the trimmed V and J ends, which lost 3 bases and 4 bases, there was a span of 9 bases.

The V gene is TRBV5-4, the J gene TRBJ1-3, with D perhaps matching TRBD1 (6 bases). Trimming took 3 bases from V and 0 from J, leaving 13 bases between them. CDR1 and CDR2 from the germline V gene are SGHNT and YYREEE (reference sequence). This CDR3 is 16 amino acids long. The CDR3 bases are TGTGCCAGCAGCTCGCAAGCACAGGGCTCTGGAAACACCATATATTTT. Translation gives CASSSQAQGSGNTIYF.

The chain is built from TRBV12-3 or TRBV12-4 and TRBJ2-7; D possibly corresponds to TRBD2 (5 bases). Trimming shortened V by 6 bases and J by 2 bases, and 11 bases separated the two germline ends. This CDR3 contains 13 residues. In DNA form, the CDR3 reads TGTGCCAGCAGCTCGGACGGGACCTACGAGCAGTACTTC. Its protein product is CASSSDGTYEQYF.

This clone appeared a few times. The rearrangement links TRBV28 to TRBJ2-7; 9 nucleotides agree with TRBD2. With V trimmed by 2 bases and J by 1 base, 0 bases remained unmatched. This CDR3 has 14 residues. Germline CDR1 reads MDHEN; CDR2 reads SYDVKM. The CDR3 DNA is TGTGCCAGCAGTTTAGCGGGAGGGTCCTACGAGCAGTACTTC. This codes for CASSLAGGSYEQYF.

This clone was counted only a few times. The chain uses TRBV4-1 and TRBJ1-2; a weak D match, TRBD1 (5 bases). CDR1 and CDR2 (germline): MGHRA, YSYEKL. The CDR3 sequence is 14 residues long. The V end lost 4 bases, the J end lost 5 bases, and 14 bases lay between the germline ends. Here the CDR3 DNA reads TGCGCCAGCAGCCCACTGGGGGGGGTTTATGGCTACACCTTC. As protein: CASSPLGGVYGYTF.

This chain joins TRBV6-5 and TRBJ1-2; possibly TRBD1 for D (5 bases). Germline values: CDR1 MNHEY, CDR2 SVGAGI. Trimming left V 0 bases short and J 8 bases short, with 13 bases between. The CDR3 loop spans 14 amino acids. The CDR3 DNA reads TGTGCCAGCAGTTACTCCGGGCAGGGCTTAGGCTACACCTTC. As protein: CASSYSGQGLGYTF.

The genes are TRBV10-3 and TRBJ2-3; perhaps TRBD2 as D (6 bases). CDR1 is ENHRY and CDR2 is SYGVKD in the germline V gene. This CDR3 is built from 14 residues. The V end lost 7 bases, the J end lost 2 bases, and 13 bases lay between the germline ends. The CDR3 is CAIKYGGDTDTQYF. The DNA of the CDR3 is TGTGCCATCAAGTACGGCGGGGACACAGATACGCAGTATTTT.